This TCR beta chain was identified in a study of T cells after yellow fever vaccination. The CDR3 is 13 residues long. J gave up 7 bases and V 1 base, and 0 bases lay outside the gene matches. CDR1 and CDR2 (germline): SGHTA, FQGNSA. TCRdb reanalysed the 5' RACE reads using MiXCR and keeps one entry per CDR3 protein. The table records 250,000 to 300,000 distinct CDR3 sequences, around 9.3% of them present only once. The receptor was isolated from a man in his late teens or twenties who received the YFV17D yellow fever vaccine. Sequenced material: CD4+ T cells sorted from PBMCs, taken 5 days after the yellow fever booster vaccination. V usage is TRBV7-2 and J usage is TRBJ1-4; 7 bases match TRBD1. CDR3 in amino acids: CASSLDRGEKLFF. The CDR3 DNA reads TGTGCCAGCAGCTTAGACAGGGGTGAAAAACTGTTTTTT.